This T cell receptor beta chain was retrieved from a study of blood T cell repertoires in COVID-19. Study-wide context: T cells, B-cell-depleted T cells, or PBMCs provided the cDNA or gDNA that served as material.

Looked up from germline, CDR1 is MGHRA and CDR2 is YSYEKL. Trimming cost V 4 bases and J 4 bases; bases outside gene matches: 11. The CDR3 is made up of 17 amino acids. In terms of age and location, participants ranged from roughly 18 to 95 years and lived in about two dozen US areas. Researchers sorted participants into cohorts using their self-reported clinical history. In the authors' workflow: Researchers report that nucleated cell counts were estimated from reference gene primer amplification. Method: immunoSEQ multiplex PCR; TCRdb's copy keeps in-frame clones and lacks some. That table is the source of V, J and clone size, and D and trimming were worked out from the DNA. This table holds about 310,000 clones, 85% found once.

This chain joins TRBV4-1 and TRBJ1-3; 9 bases map to TRBD1. The material sequenced was PBMCs or T cells enriched from blood (not recorded which). The receptor was derived from a woman in her 30s who had been exposed to COVID-19. In DNA form, the CDR3 reads TGCGCCAGCAGCCGAGAGACAGGGGGTATGTCGGGAAACACCATATATTTT. This codes for CASSRETGGMSGNTIYF.